Described below is a single T cell receptor (beta chain) sequence and its context. A much larger clone is a single base away; this may be a read error. The data are from a study of response to subunit inactivated influenza vaccine. TCRdb re-analysed the RT-PCR reads in MiXCR, keeping a single row per CDR3 protein. The sample holds around 150,000 distinct CDR3 sequences; approximately 10% are singletons and the top ten take around 12%. This CDR3 has 14 residues. The V gene's germline CDR1 is SGHRS and CDR2 YFSETQ. The clonotype comes from a man over 45 who received an inactivated influenza vaccine. Sequenced material: non-naive T cells sorted from PBMCs, taken more than 35 days after vaccination. The rearrangement uses TRBV5-1 and TRBJ2-5; D is possibly TRBD2 (6 bases). CDR3 amino acids: CTSKIGGLQETQYF. DNA for the CDR3: TGCACCAGCAAAATCGGGGGACTTCAAGAGACCCAGTACTTC.